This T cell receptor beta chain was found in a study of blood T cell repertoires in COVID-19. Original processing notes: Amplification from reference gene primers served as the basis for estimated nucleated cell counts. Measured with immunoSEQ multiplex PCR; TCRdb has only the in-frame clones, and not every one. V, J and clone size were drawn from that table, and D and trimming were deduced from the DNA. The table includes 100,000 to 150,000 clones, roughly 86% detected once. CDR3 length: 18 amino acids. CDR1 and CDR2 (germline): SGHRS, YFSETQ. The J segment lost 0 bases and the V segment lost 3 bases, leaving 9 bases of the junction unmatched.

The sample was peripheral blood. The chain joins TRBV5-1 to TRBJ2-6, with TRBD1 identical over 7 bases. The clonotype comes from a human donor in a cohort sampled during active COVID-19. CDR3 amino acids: CASSSTGTVSSGANVLTF. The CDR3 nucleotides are TGCGCCAGCAGCTCGACCGGGACAGTCAGCTCTGGGGCCAACGTCCTGACTTTC. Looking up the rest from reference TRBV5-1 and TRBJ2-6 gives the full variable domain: KAGVTQTPRYLIKTRGQQVTLSCSPISGHRSVSWYQQTPGQGLQFLFEYFSETQRNKGNFPGRFSGRQFSNSRSEMNVSTLELGDSALYLCASSSTGTVSSGANVLTFGAGSRLTVL.